A selection of T cell receptor beta chains follows, all from one sample in a study of cytotoxic CD8 clonotypes in ibrutinib-treated CLL. Sequencing was performed with immunoSEQ multiplex PCR; in TCRdb, only in-frame clones are kept and a portion is missing. The sample holds a few hundred thousand clones; more than 65% are singletons and the top ten take approximately 7%. Sequencing used PBMCs, obtained before ibrutinib treatment. These receptor sequences come from a human donor with chronic lymphocytic leukemia. CDR3s include the opening cysteine and the closing phenylalanine or tryptophan. D genes are given only for firm matches. The size entry is marked missing in some rows and otherwise reads once, few, many or a size class.

V gene	J gene	CDR3 length	clone size	D gene	CDR3 DNA	CDR3 protein
TRBV7-3	TRBJ2-1	14	NA	TRBD1	TGTGCCAGCAGCCTATCTACAGGGGGCAATGAGCAGTTCTTC	CASSLSTGGNEQFF
TRBV4-3	TRBJ2-2	14	NA	NA	TGCGCCAGCAGCCAAGTATTTGACACCGGGGAGCTGTTTTTT	CASSQVFDTGELFF
TRBV18	TRBJ1-5	16	NA	NA	NA	CASSPDFRLRDQPQHF
TRBV5-1	TRBJ1-2	14	NA	NA	TGCGCCAGCAGCTTGGAGTCCCCTAACTATGGCTACACCTTC	CASSLESPNYGYTF
TRBV5-6	TRBJ2-1	14	NA	NA	TGTGCCAGCAGCGCTGGGACCAATGCGTATGAGCAGTTCTTC	CASSAGTNAYEQFF
TRBV15	TRBJ2-1	18	NA	NA	TGTGCCACCAGCAGAGATCTACAAGGGAAGGGCTCCTACAATGAGCAGTTCTTC	CATSRDLQGKGSYNEQFF
TRBV6-1	TRBJ2-1	13	NA	NA	TGTGCCAGCAGTGAAGCGCTTAAGAGTGAGCAGTTCTTC	CASSEALKSEQFF
TRBV7-8	TRBJ2-1	17	NA	TRBD2	TGTGCCAGCAGCTTAAGGAGGTCGCGGGAGGGCCGCAATGAGCAGTTCTTC	CASSLRRSREGRNEQFF
TRBV27	TRBJ2-1	13	NA	NA	TGTGCCAGCAGTCAGGGGTCGGTCAATGAGCAGTTCTTC	CASSQGSVNEQFF
TRBV5-1	TRBJ2-7	16	once	NA	TGCGCCAGCAGCTTGGGGACAAGCGGTAAGGTATACGAGCAGTACTTC	CASSLGTSGKVYEQYF
TRBV9	TRBJ2-5	14	NA	NA	TGTGCCAGCAGCGTGGGACGATTATTGGAGACCCAGTACTTC	CASSVGRLLETQYF
TRBV11-3	TRBJ1-1	14	NA	NA	TGTGCCAGCAGCTTAAATTGGAGGGACACTGAAGCTTTCTTT	CASSLNWRDTEAFF
TRBV7-3	TRBJ2-1	17	NA	NA	TGTGCCAGCAGCCAGACCAGGAGCAGAAACTCCTACAATGAGCAGTTCTTC	CASSQTRSRNSYNEQFF
TRBV29-1	TRBJ2-2	15	NA	TRBD1	TGCAGCGTTGAAGCCCGTACAGGGGGCACCGGGGAGCTGTTTTTT	CSVEARTGGTGELFF
TRBV15	TRBJ1-2	13	NA	NA	TGTGCCACCAGCACCTCGGACAGCTATGGCTACACCTTC	CATSTSDSYGYTF
TRBV6-5	TRBJ1-2	16	NA	NA	TGTGCCAGCAGTTATACCGCGGTGTGGGTTAACTATGGCTACACCTTC	CASSYTAVWVNYGYTF
TRBV18	TRBJ2-7	11	few	NA	TGTGCCAGCTCCGACATCTACGAGCAGTACTTC	CASSDIYEQYF
TRBV2	TRBJ1-5	14	few	NA	TGTGCCAGCAGACCGGGGTTCTTCAATCAGCCCCAGCATTTT	CASRPGFFNQPQHF
TRBV6-1	TRBJ2-6	19	NA	NA	TGTGCCAGCAGTGAAATTACCGGGACACGTCCATCTGGGGCCAACGTCCTGACTTTC	CASSEITGTRPSGANVLTF
TRBV4-2	TRBJ2-7	13	few	NA	TGTGCCAGCAGCCAAGATCTGAGCTACGAGCAGTACTTC	CASSQDLSYEQYF
TRBV21-1	TRBJ2-7	18	NA	NA	TGTGCCAGCACCCTACTAACCAGCTCGGGGAAGTCCCCCTACGAGCAGTACTTC	CASTLLTSSGKSPYEQYF
TRBV5-1	TRBJ2-1	16	NA	NA	TGCGCCAGCAGCTTATACGGGGCATACTCGTACAATGAGCAGTTCTTC	CASSLYGAYSYNEQFF
TRBV14	TRBJ2-7	13	few	NA	TGTGCCAGCAGCCAAGTAATTCTCTCGGAGCAGTACTTC	CASSQVILSEQYF
TRBV7-3	TRBJ2-3	16	NA	TRBD2	TGTGCCAGCAGCCCGCGACTAGCGGGAGTCCTAGATACGCAGTATTTT	CASSPRLAGVLDTQYF
TRBV9	TRBJ2-6	20	NA	NA	TGTGCCAGCAGCGTAGTTAGTAGTCCAGGGGTTGTTCCCGGGGCCAACGTCCTGACTTTC	CASSVVSSPGVVPGANVLTF
TRBV30	TRBJ2-3	14	NA	NA	TGTGCCTGGACGCGCAGCTCGAACACAGATACGCAGTATTTT	CAWTRSSNTDTQYF
TRBV7-2	TRBJ2-3	14	NA	TRBD2	TGTGCCAGCACGAGGCAAGGGAGGGTAGATACGCAGTATTTT	CASTRQGRVDTQYF
TRBV30	TRBJ1-4	17	NA	NA	TGTGCCTGGAGTGTACCTCTCCCTGGGACGGGAAATGAAAAACTGTTTTTT	CAWSVPLPGTGNEKLFF
TRBV7-2	TRBJ2-7	14	NA	NA	TGTGCCAGCAGCTTAGAGGGGCTTGGGTACGAGCAGTACTTC	CASSLEGLGYEQYF
TRBV29-1	TRBJ2-5	14	NA	TRBD2	TGCAGCGGAGGTGTCGGGAGGTACCAAGAGACCCAGTACTTC	CSGGVGRYQETQYF
TRBV19	TRBJ2-1	14	NA	TRBD2	TGTGCCAGTAGAGGTCTAGCGGGGAGGAATGAGCAGTTCTTC	CASRGLAGRNEQFF
TRBV9	TRBJ2-7	15	NA	NA	TGTGCCAGCAGCGTAGTGGGGACCGCAGACTACGAGCAGTACTTC	CASSVVGTADYEQYF